Below are 31 T cell receptor beta chains sequenced from a single sample in a study of identical twins. TCRdb itself ran the 5' RACE reads through MiXCR, one entry per CDR3 protein. The data show about 520,000 distinct CDR3 sequences, less than 25% seen once. These same records also appear under a second study, on T cells expressing NK-cell markers.

What was sequenced was CD4+ T cells sorted from blood. These receptors originate from a woman under 30 in good health.

This clonotype appeared many times. V is TRBV12-3 or TRBV12-4 and J is TRBJ1-5, with TRBD1 identical over 8 bases. The CDR3 has 13 amino acids. V lost 3 bases to trimming and J lost 10 bases; unmatched junction nucleotides: 5. CDR3 residues: CASSLDRAGPQHF. CDR3 nucleotide sequence: TGTGCCAGCAGTTTGGACAGGGCTGGTCCCCAGCATTTT.

The gene calls are TRBV10-3 and TRBJ2-6; no clear D. Germline V gene data show CDR1 as ENHRY and CDR2 as SYGVKD. The CDR3 has 14 residues. V was clipped by 7 bases and J by 1 base, with 8 bases between them. DNA of the CDR3: TGTGCCATCACCGCACAGTCTGGGGCCAACGTCCTGACTTTC. Residues: CAITAQSGANVLTF.

This clonotype was picked up a small number of times. This rearrangement joins TRBV20-1 to TRBJ2-7, with D maybe TRBD2 (6 bases). The length of the CDR3 is 15 residues. Germline assignment: CDR1 DFQATT and CDR2 SNEGSKA (reference sequence). The V and J ends lost 0 bases and 4 bases respectively, with 16 bases between them. CDR3 in amino acids: CSARDIREKKYEQYF. DNA for the CDR3: TGCAGTGCTAGAGATATCCGGGAGAAAAAGTACGAGCAGTACTTC.

This clonotype was detected only a few times. V is TRBV18 and J is TRBJ2-3, with 8 bases fitting TRBD2. V dropped 0 bases and J dropped 6; count of bases not matched to a gene: 5. CDR3 size: 15 residues. The germline V gene encodes CDR1 KGHSH and CDR2 LQKENI. Written as DNA, the CDR3 is TGTGCCAGCTCACCACCCAGCGGGAGTGGGGATACGCAGTATTTT. This translates into CASSPPSGSGDTQYF.

The gene calls are TRBV27 and TRBJ2-7, with a weak D call TRBD1 (5 bases). Trimming took 5 bases from V and 1 from J, leaving 18 bases between them. The germline CDR1 and CDR2 sequences are MNHEY and SMNVEV (reference sequence). The CDR3 contains 16 residues. The CDR3 loop reads CASSPRTAGSSYEQYF. CDR3 DNA: TGTGCCAGCAGTCCACGGACGGCAGGGTCATCCTACGAGCAGTACTTC.

This clonotype has only a few counts. The chain couples TRBV12-3 or TRBV12-4 to TRBJ2-5, with 11 bases that match TRBD2. The CDR3 extends over 16 amino acids. J gave up 2 bases and V 2 bases, and 4 bases lay outside the gene matches. CDR3 sequence reads: CASSLRLAGRQETQYF. CDR3 bases: TGTGCCAGCAGTTTAAGACTAGCGGGGAGACAAGAGACCCAGTACTTC.

The chain combines TRBV7-3 with TRBJ1-5, with D unresolved. Deletions cut 0 bases from V and 9 bases from J, with 15 bases between. CDR1 and CDR2 (germline): SGHTA, FQGTGA. The CDR3 length is 15 residues. In DNA, the CDR3 is TGTGCCAGCAGCTTAACGTTCTTGGGATATTCGCCCCAGCATTTT. It encodes CASSLTFLGYSPQHF.

The rearrangement uses TRBV12-3 or TRBV12-4 and TRBJ1-1, with D uncertain. This CDR3 contains 14 residues. V was clipped by 3 bases and J by 5 bases, with 13 bases between them. CDR3 DNA sequence: TGTGCCAGCAGTTTGGTCCGTGGCAAGACTGAAGCTTTCTTT. Protein: CASSLVRGKTEAFF.

This clonotype was seen a few times. V and J are TRBV12-3 or TRBV12-4 and TRBJ1-1; D is ambiguous. This CDR3 spans 11 amino acids. V shed 5 bases and J shed 11 bases, with 12 bases lying between them. The CDR3 protein is CASSIYSGAFF. CDR3 bases: TGTGCCAGCAGTATCTACAGCGGGGCTTTCTTT.

This clonotype was seen a few times. The chain couples TRBV7-2 to TRBJ2-7, with 8 bases that match TRBD2. Germline V lookup: CDR1 SGHTA, CDR2 FQGNSA. With 3 bases clipped from V and 8 bases from J, the junction kept 6 bases outside the gene matches. The CDR3 loop spans 13 amino acids. The CDR3 DNA reads as TGTGCCAGCAGCTTGGGGACTAGTCGTAAGCAGTACTTC. Protein product: CASSLGTSRKQYF.

This clonotype was observed a handful of times. The chain has TRBV7-8 and TRBJ2-3; 9 bases map to TRBD2. Germline values: CDR1 SGHVS, CDR2 FQNEAQ. With 5 bases clipped from V and 5 bases from J, the junction kept 11 bases outside the gene matches. The CDR3 runs 16 residues. CDR3 region: CASSNLAGSRGDTQYF. CDR3 in DNA: TGTGCCAGCAGCAATCTAGCGGGGAGTAGAGGAGATACGCAGTATTTT. The full variable domain, with the rest looked up from reference TRBV7-8 and TRBJ2-3, is GAGVSQSPRYKVAKRGQDVALRCDPISGHVSLFWYQQALGQGPEFLTYFQNEAQLDKSGLPSDRFFAERPEGSVSTLKIQRTQQEDSAVYLCASSNLAGSRGDTQYFGPGTRLTVL.

The gene calls are TRBV27 and TRBJ2-5, with TRBD2 matching 12 bases. The CDR3 contains 17 residues. Germline CDR1 MNHEY, CDR2 SMNVEV (reference sequence). With 3 bases clipped from V and 3 bases from J, the junction kept 8 bases outside the gene matches. The CDR3 sequence: CASSFMRLAGEKETQYF. The CDR3, as DNA: TGTGCCAGCAGTTTTATGAGACTAGCGGGGGAAAAAGAGACCCAGTACTTC.

J is TRBJ1-6 and V is TRBV9; D unclear. Trimming removed 0 bases from V and 10 bases from J, with 14 bases in between. Germline CDR1 SGDLS, CDR2 YYNGEE. The CDR3 has 15 amino acids. Written as DNA, the CDR3 is TGTGCCAGCAGCGTAGGGGTCGGCAGAACCTCACCCCTCCACTTT. Translation gives CASSVGVGRTSPLHF.

This clonotype was counted between two and nine times. This sequence joins TRBV20-1 and TRBJ2-7, with D tentatively TRBD2 (6 bases). Germline V gene data show CDR1 as DFQATT and CDR2 as SNEGSKA (reference sequence). The V end was cut by 0 bases, the J end by 3 bases, with 9 bases between. The CDR3 length is 13 residues. This CDR3 reads CSARDIADYEQYF. The DNA for the CDR3 is TGCAGTGCTAGAGATATAGCGGACTACGAGCAGTACTTC.

This clonotype was picked up a small number of times. The chain links TRBV5-5 to TRBJ1-4; D remains unclear. The V end was cut by 2 bases, the J end by 10 bases, with 18 bases between. This CDR3 comprises 15 residues. CDR1 is SGHKS, CDR2 YYEKEE, per germline (reference sequence). The chain's CDR3 is CASSFIGGMGLKLFF. The CDR3 DNA reads TGTGCCAGCAGCTTTATCGGCGGGATGGGTTTAAAACTGTTTTTT.

This clonotype was seen a few times. The genes are TRBV12-3 or TRBV12-4 and TRBJ2-5; a possible D gene is TRBD1 (6 bases). The CDR3 consists of 14 residues. Trimming took off 5 bases at V and 4 bases at J, with 14 bases between the two ends. The CDR3 DNA sequence: TGTGCCAGCAGTCCGCGGACAGCCGGAGAGACCCAGTACTTC. It translates to CASSPRTAGETQYF.

CDR3 sequence: CSASSTQGKAFF. CDR3 nucleotide sequence: TGCAGTGCGAGTTCGACACAGGGTAAAGCTTTCTTT. The genes are TRBV20-1 and TRBJ1-1, with TRBD1 as a possible D gene (6 bases). Trimming cost V 6 bases and J 9 bases, with 17 bases left between them. Germline-derived CDR1 and CDR2 are DFQATT and SNEGSKA (reference sequence). This CDR3 comprises 12 residues.

This clonotype was detected only a few times. This chain links TRBV20-1 with TRBJ2-3; no clear D gene. Germline V gives CDR1 DFQATT, CDR2 SNEGSKA (reference sequence). The CDR3 sequence is 11 residues long. V gave up 4 bases and J gave up 6 bases, with 8 bases separating them. The CDR3, as DNA: TGCAGTGCTAACTGGCAGGATACGCAGTATTTT. Residues: CSANWQDTQYF.

This clonotype was seen more than once but under ten times. The genes are TRBV9 and TRBJ2-2; 8 bases are a match to TRBD2. V was clipped by 0 bases and J by 5 bases; unmatched bases: 6. The CDR3 totals 16 residues. The germline gives CDR1 SGDLS, CDR2 YYNGEE. Here the CDR3 reads CASSVAASGSTGELFF. Here the CDR3 DNA reads TGTGCCAGCAGCGTAGCGGCCAGCGGGAGTACCGGGGAGCTGTTTTTT.

This clonotype was counted only a few times. The chain uses TRBV20-1 and TRBJ1-4; D is undetermined. The V and J ends lost 6 bases and 14 bases respectively, with 19 bases between them. Germline CDR1 is DFQATT and CDR2 is SNEGSKA (reference sequence). The CDR3 covers 12 residues. DNA for the CDR3: TGCAGTGCCTTCACAGCCCAAGCAAACCTGTTTTTT. The encoded protein is CSAFTAQANLFF.

The genes are TRBV12-3 or TRBV12-4 and TRBJ1-5; D might be TRBD1 (6 bases). V lost 2 bases to trimming and J lost 7 bases, with 15 bases between them. CDR3 size: 15 residues. The CDR3 is CASSLRGRAPQPQHF. The CDR3 DNA reads as TGTGCCAGCAGTTTAAGGGGGAGGGCGCCCCAGCCCCAGCATTTT.

In this sample, this clonotype turned up a few times. This chain's CDR3 is CSARSRTTDIYNEQFF. The CDR3 region has the DNA TGCAGTGCTAGATCAAGGACTACGGATATATACAATGAGCAGTTCTTC. The chain has TRBV20-1 and TRBJ2-1, with D perhaps matching TRBD2 (6 bases). CDR3 length: 16 amino acids. Trimming cost V 2 bases and J 4 bases, with 18 bases left between them. CDR1 DFQATT and CDR2 SNEGSKA come from the germline V gene (reference sequence).

Only a few counts were recorded for this clonotype. The junction and the germline gene differ at one end; a read error may be behind it. This chain joins TRBV7-9 and TRBJ1-4; D might be TRBD1 (5 bases). Germline-derived CDR1 and CDR2 are SEHNR and FQNEAQ (reference sequence). The CDR3 is made up of 13 amino acids. In DNA form, the CDR3 reads TGTGCCAGCACCACCGGGGGGAATGGAAAACTGTTTTTT. Translating gives CASTTGGNGKLFF.

The rearrangement uses TRBV20-1 and TRBJ2-2; 7 bases map to TRBD1. From germline, CDR1 is DFQATT and CDR2 SNEGSKA (reference sequence). With V trimmed by 6 bases and J by 5 bases, 6 bases remained unmatched. The CDR3 consists of 13 residues. CDR3 nucleotides: TGCAGTGCAAGACAGGGCCGAACCGGGGAGCTGTTTTTT. As protein: CSARQGRTGELFF.

This rearrangement joins TRBV7-2 to TRBJ2-1; D is unclear. Germline V gives CDR1 SGHTA, CDR2 FQGNSA. Trimming pared 2 bases from V and 7 bases from J, leaving 15 bases between. The CDR3 extends over 15 amino acids. As DNA, the CDR3 is TGTGCCAGCAGCTTAAGGTTCGGATTGGGGAATGAGCAGTTCTTC. It translates to CASSLRFGLGNEQFF. Full variable domain (remainder filled in from reference TRBV7-2 and TRBJ2-1): GAGVSQSPSNKVTEKGKDVELRCDPISGHTALYWYRQSLGQGLEFLIYFQGNSAPDKSGLPSDRFSAERTGGSVSTLTIQRTQQEDSAVYLCASSLRFGLGNEQFFGPGTRLTVL.

This clonotype was recorded a few times. The gene calls are TRBV20-1 and TRBJ2-7; D may be TRBD1 or TRBD2 (5 bases each). The CDR3 totals 12 residues. V gave up 6 bases and J gave up 7 bases, with 16 bases separating them. In germline, CDR1 is DFQATT, CDR2 SNEGSKA (reference sequence). CDR3: CSAKWGSGEQYF. For the CDR3, the DNA is TGCAGTGCCAAGTGGGGGTCCGGGGAGCAGTACTTC.

The chain joins TRBV5-1 to TRBJ1-6; tentative D call: TRBD1 (5 bases). The CDR3 contains 14 residues. Germline V lookup: CDR1 SGHRS, CDR2 YFSETQ. Trimming took off 0 bases at V and 6 bases at J, with 7 bases between the two ends. CDR3 sequence (DNA): TGCGCCAGCAGCTTGGGACAGCGTAATTCACCCCTCCACTTT. Amino acid sequence: CASSLGQRNSPLHF.

This clonotype was counted between two and nine times. This chain joins TRBV5-1 and TRBJ1-5; D unclear. The CDR3 is made up of 13 amino acids. Germline loops: CDR1 SGHRS, CDR2 YFSETQ. Trimming removed 0 bases at V and 3 bases at J, with 4 bases between. CDR3 coding DNA: TGCGCCAGCAGCTTGGGGGACAATCAGCCCCAGCATTTT. Amino acids: CASSLGDNQPQHF.

This clonotype appeared a few times. This sequence joins TRBV24-1 and TRBJ2-3; TRBD2 might be the D (6 bases). CDR3 length equals 14 residues. The germline V gene has CDR1 KGHDR and CDR2 SFDVKD. The V end was cut by 7 bases, the J end by 11 bases, with 21 bases between. CDR3 DNA sequence: TGTGCCACCAGCTCCGGGACTCTCCCTTTTTGGCAGTATTTT. Amino acid sequence: CATSSGTLPFWQYF.

In DNA form, the CDR3 reads TGTGCCAGCAGTGACAGGCCGGGACGCGAAGATACGCAGTATTTT. This encodes CASSDRPGREDTQYF. The rearrangement links TRBV6-4 to TRBJ2-3, with D perhaps given as TRBD1 or TRBD2 (5 bases each). The CDR3 has 15 amino acids. Germline CDR1 reads MRHNA; CDR2 reads SNTAGT. Trimming pared 2 bases from V and 5 bases from J, leaving 14 bases between.

This clonotype has a handful of counts. The chain couples TRBV20-1 to TRBJ1-5; a possible D gene is TRBD1 (5 bases). This CDR3 is 16 amino acids long. With 6 bases removed from V and 7 bases from J, the gap between germline ends came to 25 bases. Germline CDR1 reads DFQATT; CDR2 reads SNEGSKA (reference sequence). The CDR3 loop is CSAALGREVLRQPQHF. The CDR3, as DNA: TGCAGTGCAGCCCTCGGCAGGGAGGTTCTCCGGCAGCCCCAGCATTTT.